These 7 T cell receptor beta chains were all obtained from the same sample, sequenced in a study of blood T cells in healthy people across ages. Primed by a sample-barcoded 5' primer and a J-beta primer mix, a second PCR proceeded for roughly 7 to 12 cycles. TCRdb called the 5' RACE reads again in MiXCR, with one record for every CDR3 protein. The sample holds hundreds of thousands of distinct CDR3 sequences, under 45% seen once. Sequencing was done on a sample of blood. These receptors all come from a man in his 60s in good health.

The CDR3 here is CSAPITSSYNEQFF. The CDR3 DNA reads as TGCAGTGCTCCGATTACGTCATCCTACAATGAGCAGTTCTTC. The J gene is TRBJ2-1, the V gene TRBV20-1, with no clear D. There are 14 residues in the CDR3. Germline assignment: CDR1 DFQATT and CDR2 SNEGSKA (reference sequence). Trimming took off 5 bases at V and 1 base at J, with 12 bases between the two ends.

Only a few counts were recorded for this clonotype. The rearrangement joins TRBV29-1 to TRBJ2-5, with D perhaps TRBD1 or TRBD2 (5 bases each). The closer fit of TRBJ2-7 to the DNA end suggests the J call may be wrong. The CDR3 sequence is 12 residues long. CDR1 is SQVTM and CDR2 is ANQGSEA in the germline V gene. This CDR3 is CSAGRDGYEQYF. Written as DNA, the CDR3 is TGCAGCGCCGGTAGGGACGGCTACGAGCAGTACTTC.

This chain links TRBV7-9 with TRBJ2-5; TRBD2 matches 9 bases. V gave up 3 bases and J gave up 1 base; unmatched junction bases: 3. Germline-derived CDR1 and CDR2 are SEHNR and FQNEAQ (reference sequence). This CDR3 is built from 15 residues. In DNA form, the CDR3 reads TGTGCCAGCAGCTTCCTGGGACTAGCCCAAGAGACCCAGTACTTC. Residues: CASSFLGLAQETQYF. Together with reference TRBV7-9 and TRBJ2-5, the CDR3 gives the full variable domain: DTGVSQNPRHKITKRGQNVTFRCDPISEHNRLYWYRQTLGQGPEFLTYFQNEAQLEKSRLLSDRFSAERPKGSFSTLEIQRTEQGDSAMYLCASSFLGLAQETQYFGPGTRLLVL.

V and J are TRBV20-1 and TRBJ1-2; 7 positions agree with TRBD1. The CDR3 consists of 14 residues. V lost 0 bases to trimming and J lost 7 bases; unmatched junction nucleotides: 8. Germline CDR1 and CDR2: DFQATT and SNEGSKA (reference sequence). Here the CDR3 DNA reads TGCAGTGCTAGAGATCTAGGGCAGGGGGGTGGCTACACCTTC. This encodes CSARDLGQGGGYTF.

The chain recombines TRBV6-2 or TRBV6-3 with TRBJ2-7, with 12 bases aligning to TRBD2. J gave up 2 bases and V 7 bases, and 3 bases lay outside the gene matches. Germline lookup yields CDR1 MNHEY and CDR2 SVGEGT. The CDR3 consists of 14 residues. CDR3 sequence (DNA): TGTGCCAGCAACCTAGCGGGGGGGACCTACGAGCAGTACTTC. Its protein product is CASNLAGGTYEQYF.

The chain links TRBV10-3 to TRBJ1-5; no reliable D call. Trimming removed 9 bases from V and 2 bases from J, with 8 bases in between. CDR3 length: 12 amino acids. Germline V gene lookup returns CDR1 ENHRY and CDR2 SYGVKD. The DNA for the CDR3 is TGTGCCATTTCTGATGGCAATCAGCCCCAGCATTTT. This encodes CAISDGNQPQHF.

The chain recombines TRBV5-5 with TRBJ2-7, with D possibly matching TRBD2 (7 bases). Trimming took 0 bases from V and 0 from J, leaving 13 bases between them. Germline assignment: CDR1 SGHKS and CDR2 YYEKEE (reference sequence). CDR3 size: 16 residues. The CDR3 DNA reads TGTGCCAGCAGCTTGGGGGAGGGGGGAAGCTCCTACGAGCAGTACTTC. This translates into CASSLGEGGSSYEQYF.